This T cell receptor beta chain was captured by sequencing in a study of Tregs in tolerant kidney transplant recipients. Across the study: A 3-day belatacept mixed lymphocyte reaction, sometimes plus 5-day graft donor restimulation, preceded CD4+CD25+CD127- sorting.

Study-wide results and limits: Biological reproducibility was not directly addressed in this study. Expanding Tregs on activated donor B cells appeared to best identify donor-specific TCRbeta clones. Validation in larger populations is needed because few patients were studied.

Some clones are missing from TCRdb's copy, which holds only in-frame ones; the method was immunoSEQ multiplex PCR. In the table there are 30,000 or so clones, 82% of which are singletons. As regards this clone: Its antigen is as yet unknown.

Germline values: CDR1 MNHNS, CDR2 SASEGT. This CDR3 comprises 14 residues. V was pared by 5 bases and J by 1 base, with 6 bases between. This TCR was sampled from a human donor in good health. The chain links TRBV6-1 to TRBJ2-6; D ambiguous. The specimen sequenced was Tregs from blood cultured with allogeneic cells. DNA of the CDR3: TGTGCCAGCAGTTCCCGATCTGGGGCCAACGTCCTGACTTTC. Amino acids: CASSSRSGANVLTF.